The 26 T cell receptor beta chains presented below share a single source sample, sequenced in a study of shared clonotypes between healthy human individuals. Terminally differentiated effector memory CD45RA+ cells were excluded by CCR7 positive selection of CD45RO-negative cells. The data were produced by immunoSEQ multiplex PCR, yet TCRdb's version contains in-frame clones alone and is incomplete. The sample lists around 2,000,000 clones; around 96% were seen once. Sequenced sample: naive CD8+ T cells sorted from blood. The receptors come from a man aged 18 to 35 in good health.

The CDR3 bases are TGTGCCAGCAGTTTGAGGGGGAGCATTGAGACCCAGTACTTC. This codes for CASSLRGSIETQYF. The rearrangement joins TRBV27 to TRBJ2-5; TRBD1 might be the D (6 bases). Germline CDR1 reads MNHEY; CDR2 reads SMNVEV (reference sequence). The ends were cut back, 3 bases at V and 5 bases at J, with 13 bases in the middle. This CDR3 has 14 residues.

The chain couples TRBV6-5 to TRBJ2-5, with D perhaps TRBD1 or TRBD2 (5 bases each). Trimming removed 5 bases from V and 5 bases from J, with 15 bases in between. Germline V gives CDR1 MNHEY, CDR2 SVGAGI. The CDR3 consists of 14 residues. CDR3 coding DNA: TGTGCCAGCAGTATACGGGGTGGGACGGAGACCCAGTACTTC. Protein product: CASSIRGGTETQYF.

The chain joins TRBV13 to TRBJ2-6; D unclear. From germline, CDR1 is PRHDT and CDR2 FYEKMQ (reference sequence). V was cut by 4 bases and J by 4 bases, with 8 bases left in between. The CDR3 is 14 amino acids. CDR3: CASSSSRGANVLTF. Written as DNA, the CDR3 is TGTGCCAGCAGCTCTTCCAGGGGGGCCAACGTCCTGACTTTC. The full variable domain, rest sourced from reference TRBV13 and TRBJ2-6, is AAGVIQSPRHLIKEKRETATLKCYPIPRHDTVYWYQQGPGQDPQFLISFYEKMQSDKGSIPDRFSAQQFSDYHSELNMSSLELGDSALYFCASSSSRGANVLTFGAGSRLTVL.

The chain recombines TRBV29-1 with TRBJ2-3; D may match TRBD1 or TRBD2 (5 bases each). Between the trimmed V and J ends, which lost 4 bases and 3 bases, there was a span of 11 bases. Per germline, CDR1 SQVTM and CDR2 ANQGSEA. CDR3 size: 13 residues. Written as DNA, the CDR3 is TGCAGCGTTGTCGTGGGGGTGACAGATACGCAGTATTTT. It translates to CSVVVGVTDTQYF.

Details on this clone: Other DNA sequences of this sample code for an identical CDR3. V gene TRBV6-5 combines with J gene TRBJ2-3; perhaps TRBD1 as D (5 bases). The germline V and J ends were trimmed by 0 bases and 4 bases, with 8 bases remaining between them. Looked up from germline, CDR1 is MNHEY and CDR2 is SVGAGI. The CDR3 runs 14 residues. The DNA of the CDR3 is TGTGCCAGCAGTTACTCCGAAGGGGCAGATACGCAGTATTTT. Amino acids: CASSYSEGADTQYF.

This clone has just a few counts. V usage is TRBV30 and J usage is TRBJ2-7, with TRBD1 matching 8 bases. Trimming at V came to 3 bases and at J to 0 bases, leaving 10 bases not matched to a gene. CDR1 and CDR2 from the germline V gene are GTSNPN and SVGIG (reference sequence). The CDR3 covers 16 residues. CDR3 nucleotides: TGTGCCTGGAGGTCGGTCTGGGGGACAGGCTCCTACGAGCAGTACTTC. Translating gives CAWRSVWGTGSYEQYF. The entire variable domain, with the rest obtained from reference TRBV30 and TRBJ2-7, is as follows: SQTIHQWPATLVQPVGSPLSLECTVEGTSNPNLYWYRQAAGRGLQLLFYSVGIGQISSEVPQNLSASRPQDRQFILSSKKLLLSDSGFYLCAWRSVWGTGSYEQYFGPGTRLTVT.

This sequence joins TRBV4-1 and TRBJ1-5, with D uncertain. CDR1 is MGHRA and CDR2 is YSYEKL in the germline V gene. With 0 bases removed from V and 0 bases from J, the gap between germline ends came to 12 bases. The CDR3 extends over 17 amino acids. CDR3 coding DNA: TGCGCCAGCAGCCAAGATTACGGGGTTAATAGCAATCAGCCCCAGCATTTT. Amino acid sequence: CASSQDYGVNSNQPQHF.

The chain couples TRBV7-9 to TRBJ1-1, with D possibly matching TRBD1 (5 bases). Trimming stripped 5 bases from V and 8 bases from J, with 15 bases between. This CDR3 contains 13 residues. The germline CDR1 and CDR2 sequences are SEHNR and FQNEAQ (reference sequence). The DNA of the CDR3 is TGTGCCAGCAGCCCGGGACCCTTCCAGGAAGCTTTCTTT. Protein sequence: CASSPGPFQEAFF.

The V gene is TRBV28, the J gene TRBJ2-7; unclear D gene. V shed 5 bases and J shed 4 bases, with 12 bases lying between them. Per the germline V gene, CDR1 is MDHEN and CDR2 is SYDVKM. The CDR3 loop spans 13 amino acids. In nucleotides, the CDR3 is TGTGCCAGCAGTCCACCTACACATTACGAGCAGTACTTC. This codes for CASSPPTHYEQYF.

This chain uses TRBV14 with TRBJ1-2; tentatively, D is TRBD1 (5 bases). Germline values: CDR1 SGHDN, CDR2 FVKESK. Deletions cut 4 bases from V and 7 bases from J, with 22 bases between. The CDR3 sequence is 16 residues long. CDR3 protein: CASSPTTVQDLGGYTF. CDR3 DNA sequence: TGTGCCAGCAGCCCTACAACGGTACAGGACCTAGGTGGCTACACCTTC.

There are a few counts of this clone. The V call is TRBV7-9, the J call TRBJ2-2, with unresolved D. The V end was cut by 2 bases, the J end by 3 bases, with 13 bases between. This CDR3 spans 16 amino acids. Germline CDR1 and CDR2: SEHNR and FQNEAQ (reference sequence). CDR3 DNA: TGTGCCAGCAGCTTACGACGGGCGGAAGACACCGGGGAGCTGTTTTTT. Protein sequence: CASSLRRAEDTGELFF. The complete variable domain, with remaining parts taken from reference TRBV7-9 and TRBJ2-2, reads DTGVSQNPRHKITKRGQNVTFRCDPISEHNRLYWYRQTLGQGPEFLTYFQNEAQLEKSRLLSDRFSAERPKGSFSTLEIQRTEQGDSAMYLCASSLRRAEDTGELFFGEGSRLTVL.

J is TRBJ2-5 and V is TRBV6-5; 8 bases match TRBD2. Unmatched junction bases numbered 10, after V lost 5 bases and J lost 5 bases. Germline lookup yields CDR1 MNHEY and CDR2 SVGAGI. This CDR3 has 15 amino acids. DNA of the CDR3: TGTGCCAGCAGTCTGACCACCGGGACTAGTGAGACCCAGTACTTC. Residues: CASSLTTGTSETQYF.

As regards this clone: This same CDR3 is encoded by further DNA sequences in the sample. The DNA of the CDR3 is TGCAGTGCTAGAGACCTCAATGAGCAGTTCTTC. It codes for CSARDLNEQFF. The chain is built from TRBV20-1 and TRBJ2-1; no clear D. Germline values: CDR1 DFQATT, CDR2 SNEGSKA (reference sequence). V lost 0 bases and J 6 bases, leaving 3 bases between the germline ends. The CDR3 sequence is 11 residues long.

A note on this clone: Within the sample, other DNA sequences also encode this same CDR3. CDR3 loop: CASGLAGGTDTQYF. Here the CDR3 DNA reads TGCGCCAGTGGTCTGGCGGGAGGGACAGATACGCAGTATTTT. This sequence joins TRBV5-1 and TRBJ2-3; 9 bases are shared with TRBD2. With V trimmed by 8 bases and J by 3 bases, 7 bases remained unmatched. This CDR3 has 14 amino acids. Germline V gives CDR1 SGHRS, CDR2 YFSETQ. Full variable domain (rest looked up from reference TRBV5-1 and TRBJ2-3): KAGVTQTPRYLIKTRGQQVTLSCSPISGHRSVSWYQQTPGQGLQFLFEYFSETQRNKGNFPGRFSGRQFSNSRSEMNVSTLELGDSALYLCASGLAGGTDTQYFGPGTRLTVL.

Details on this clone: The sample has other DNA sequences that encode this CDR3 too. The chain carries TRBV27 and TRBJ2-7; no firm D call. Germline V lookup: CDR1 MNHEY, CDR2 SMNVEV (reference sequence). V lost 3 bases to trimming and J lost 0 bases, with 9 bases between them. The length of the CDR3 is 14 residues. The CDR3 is CASSLAASSYEQYF. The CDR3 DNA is TGTGCCAGCAGTTTGGCAGCAAGCTCCTACGAGCAGTACTTC.

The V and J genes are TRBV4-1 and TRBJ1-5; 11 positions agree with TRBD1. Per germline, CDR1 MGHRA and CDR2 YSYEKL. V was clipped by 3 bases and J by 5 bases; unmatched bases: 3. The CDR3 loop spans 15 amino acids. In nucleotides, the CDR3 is TGCGCCAGCAGCCAGACGGGACAGGGGGATCAGCCCCAGCATTTT. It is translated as CASSQTGQGDQPQHF.

The CDR3: CASSLVPGDLGTEAFF. Here the CDR3 DNA reads TGTGCCAGCAGCTTAGTCCCGGGGGATCTTGGTACTGAAGCTTTCTTT. J is TRBJ1-1 and V is TRBV11-2; a possible D gene is TRBD1 (5 bases). The V end was cut by 1 base, the J end by 5 bases, with 17 bases between. The CDR3 consists of 16 residues. Per germline, CDR1 SGHAT and CDR2 FQNNGV.

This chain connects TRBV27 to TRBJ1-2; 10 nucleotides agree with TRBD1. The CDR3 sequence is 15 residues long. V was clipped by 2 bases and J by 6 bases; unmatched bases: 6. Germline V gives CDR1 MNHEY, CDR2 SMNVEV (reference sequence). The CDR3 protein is CASSLVGQGGNGYTF. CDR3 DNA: TGTGCCAGCAGTTTAGTCGGACAGGGGGGAAATGGCTACACCTTC.

The CDR3 DNA reads TGTGCCAGTGATACAGGGCCCTCTGGAAACACCATATATTTT. This codes for CASDTGPSGNTIYF. The V call is TRBV2, the J call TRBJ1-3, with D possibly being TRBD1 (6 bases). V dropped 9 bases and J dropped 0 bases, with 12 bases sitting between them. Germline loops: CDR1 SNHLY, CDR2 FYNNEI. There are 14 residues in the CDR3.

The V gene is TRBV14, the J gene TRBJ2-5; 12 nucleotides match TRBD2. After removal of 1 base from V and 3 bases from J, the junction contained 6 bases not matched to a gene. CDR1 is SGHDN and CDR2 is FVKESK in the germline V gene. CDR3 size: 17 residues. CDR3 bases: TGTGCCAGCAGCCAAGCGTGGCCTAGCGGGGGGGAAGAGACCCAGTACTTC. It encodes CASSQAWPSGGEETQYF.

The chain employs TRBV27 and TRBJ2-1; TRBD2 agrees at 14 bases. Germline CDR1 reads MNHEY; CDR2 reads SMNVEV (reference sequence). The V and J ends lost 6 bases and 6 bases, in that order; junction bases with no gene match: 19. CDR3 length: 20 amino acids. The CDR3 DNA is TGTGCCAGCAGGGCGACCCATGGGACTAGCGGGAGAGCGTATGGCAATGAGCAGTTCTTC. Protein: CASRATHGTSGRAYGNEQFF.

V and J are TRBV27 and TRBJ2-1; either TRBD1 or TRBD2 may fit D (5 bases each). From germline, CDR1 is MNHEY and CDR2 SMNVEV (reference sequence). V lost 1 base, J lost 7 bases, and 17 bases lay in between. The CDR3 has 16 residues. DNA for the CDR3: TGTGCCAGCAGTTTATGGGGACCCCGGACGGGGAATGAGCAGTTCTTC. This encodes CASSLWGPRTGNEQFF.

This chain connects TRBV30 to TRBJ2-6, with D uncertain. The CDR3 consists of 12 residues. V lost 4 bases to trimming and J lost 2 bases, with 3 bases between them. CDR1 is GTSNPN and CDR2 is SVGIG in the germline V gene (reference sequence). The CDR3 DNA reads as TGTGCCTGGAAACCTGGGGCCAACGTCCTGACTTTC. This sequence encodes CAWKPGANVLTF.

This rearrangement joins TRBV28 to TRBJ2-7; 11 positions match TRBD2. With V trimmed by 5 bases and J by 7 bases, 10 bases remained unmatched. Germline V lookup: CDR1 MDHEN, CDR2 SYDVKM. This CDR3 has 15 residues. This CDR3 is CASSPGLAGFGEQYF. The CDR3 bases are TGTGCCAGCAGTCCTGGACTAGCGGGTTTCGGGGAGCAGTACTTC.

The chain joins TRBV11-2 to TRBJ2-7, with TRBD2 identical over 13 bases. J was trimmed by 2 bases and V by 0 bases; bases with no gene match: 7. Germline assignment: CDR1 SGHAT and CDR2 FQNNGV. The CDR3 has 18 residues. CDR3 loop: CASSLERSGTSGAYEQYF. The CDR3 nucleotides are TGTGCCAGCAGCTTAGAAAGGAGCGGGACTAGCGGGGCCTACGAGCAGTACTTC. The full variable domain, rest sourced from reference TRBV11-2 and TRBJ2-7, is EAGVAQSPRYKIIEKRQSVAFWCNPISGHATLYWYQQILGQGPKLLIQFQNNGVVDDSQLPKDRFSAERLKGVDSTLKIQPAKLEDSAVYLCASSLERSGTSGAYEQYFGPGTRLTVT.

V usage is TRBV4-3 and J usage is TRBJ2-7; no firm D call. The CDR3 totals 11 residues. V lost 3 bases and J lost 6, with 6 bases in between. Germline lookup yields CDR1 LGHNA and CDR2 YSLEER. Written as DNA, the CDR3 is TGCGCCAGCAGCCAGGATTCCGAGCAGTACTTC. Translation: CASSQDSEQYF.